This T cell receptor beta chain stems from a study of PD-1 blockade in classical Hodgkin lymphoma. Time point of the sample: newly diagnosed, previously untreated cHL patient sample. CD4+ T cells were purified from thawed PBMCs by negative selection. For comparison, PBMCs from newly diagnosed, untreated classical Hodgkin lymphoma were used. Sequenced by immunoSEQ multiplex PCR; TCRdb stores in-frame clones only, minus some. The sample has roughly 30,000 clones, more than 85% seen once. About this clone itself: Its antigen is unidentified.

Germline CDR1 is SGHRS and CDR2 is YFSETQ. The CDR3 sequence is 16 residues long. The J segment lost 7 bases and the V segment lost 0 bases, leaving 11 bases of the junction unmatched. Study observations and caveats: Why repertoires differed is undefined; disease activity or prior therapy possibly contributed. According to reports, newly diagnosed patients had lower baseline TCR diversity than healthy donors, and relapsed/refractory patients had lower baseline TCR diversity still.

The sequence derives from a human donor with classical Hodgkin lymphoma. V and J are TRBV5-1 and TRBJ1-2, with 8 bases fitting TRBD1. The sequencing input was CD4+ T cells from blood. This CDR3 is CASSLEGQAKDGGYTF. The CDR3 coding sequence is TGCGCCAGCAGCTTGGAGGGACAGGCCAAAGATGGTGGCTACACCTTC.